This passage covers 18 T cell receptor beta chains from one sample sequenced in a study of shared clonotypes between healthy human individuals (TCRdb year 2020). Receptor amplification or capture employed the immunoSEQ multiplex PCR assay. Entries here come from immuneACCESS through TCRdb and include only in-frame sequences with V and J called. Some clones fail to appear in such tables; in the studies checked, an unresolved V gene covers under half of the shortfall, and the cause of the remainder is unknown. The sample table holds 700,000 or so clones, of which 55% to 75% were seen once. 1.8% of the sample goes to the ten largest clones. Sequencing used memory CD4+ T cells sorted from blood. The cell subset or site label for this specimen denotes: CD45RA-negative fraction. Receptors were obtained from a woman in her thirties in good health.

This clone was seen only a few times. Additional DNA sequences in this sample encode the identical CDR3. The CDR3 loop reads CASSSGTEGTGELFF. The DNA for the CDR3 is TGCGCCAGCAGTTCCGGGACAGAAGGTACCGGGGAGCTGTTTTTT. The rearrangement uses TRBV5-1 and TRBJ2-2; TRBD1 matches at 7 bases. The CDR3 spans 15 residues. J was trimmed by 5 bases and V by 5 bases; bases with no gene match: 9. Germline assignment: CDR1 SGHRS and CDR2 YFSETQ.

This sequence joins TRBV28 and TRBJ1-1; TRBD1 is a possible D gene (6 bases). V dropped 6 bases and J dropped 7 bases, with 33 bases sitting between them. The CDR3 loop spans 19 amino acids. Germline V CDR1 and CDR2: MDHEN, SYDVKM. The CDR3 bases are TGTGCCAGCAGACGTCCTTCCTACAGGGACGCTGGTGGTTTTGGTGAAGCTTTCTTT. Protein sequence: CASRRPSYRDAGGFGEAFF.

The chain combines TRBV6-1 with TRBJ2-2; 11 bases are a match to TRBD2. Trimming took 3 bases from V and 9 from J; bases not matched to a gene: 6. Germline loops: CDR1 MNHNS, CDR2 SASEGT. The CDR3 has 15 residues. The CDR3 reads CASSDGLAGGRELFF. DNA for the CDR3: TGTGCCAGCAGTGATGGCCTAGCGGGAGGTCGGGAGCTGTTTTTT.

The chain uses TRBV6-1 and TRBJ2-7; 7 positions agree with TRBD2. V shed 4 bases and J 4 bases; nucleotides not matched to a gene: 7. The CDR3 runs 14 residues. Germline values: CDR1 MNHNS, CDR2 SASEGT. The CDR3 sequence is CASSVVAGAYEQYF. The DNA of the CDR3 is TGTGCCAGCAGTGTTGTGGCGGGAGCTTACGAGCAGTACTTC.

This chain's CDR3 is CASTSSGFPNEQFF. The CDR3 DNA reads as TGTGCCAGCACCTCCTCAGGGTTCCCGAATGAGCAGTTCTTC. V and J are TRBV11-2 and TRBJ2-1; D might be TRBD1 (5 bases). With 7 bases removed from V and 7 bases from J, the gap between germline ends came to 17 bases. The CDR3 consists of 14 residues. Germline CDR1 and CDR2: SGHAT and FQNNGV.

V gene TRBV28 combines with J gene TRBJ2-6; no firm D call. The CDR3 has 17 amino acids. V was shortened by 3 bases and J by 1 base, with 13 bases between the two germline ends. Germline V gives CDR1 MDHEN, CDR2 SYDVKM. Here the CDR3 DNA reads TGTGCCAGCAGTTTGCCCCCGGACGGGTCTGGGGCCAACGTCCTGACTTTC. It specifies CASSLPPDGSGANVLTF.

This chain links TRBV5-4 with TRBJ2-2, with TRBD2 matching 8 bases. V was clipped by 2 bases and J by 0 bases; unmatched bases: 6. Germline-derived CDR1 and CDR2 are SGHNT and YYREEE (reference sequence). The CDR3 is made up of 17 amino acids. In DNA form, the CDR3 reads TGTGCCAGCAGCTTAGCAACTAGCGGAGCGAACACCGGGGAGCTGTTTTTT. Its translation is CASSLATSGANTGELFF.

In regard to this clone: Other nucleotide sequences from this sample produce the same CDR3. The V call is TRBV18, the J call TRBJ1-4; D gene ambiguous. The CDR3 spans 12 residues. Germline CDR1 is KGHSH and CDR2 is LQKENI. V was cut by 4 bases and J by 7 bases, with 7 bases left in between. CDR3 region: CASSRDTEKLFF. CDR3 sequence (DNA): TGTGCCAGCTCACGCGACACTGAAAAACTGTTTTTT.

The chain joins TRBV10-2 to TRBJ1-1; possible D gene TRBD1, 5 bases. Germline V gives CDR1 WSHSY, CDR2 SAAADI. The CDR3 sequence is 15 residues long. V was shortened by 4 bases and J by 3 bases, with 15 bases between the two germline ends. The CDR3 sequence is CASSGGDSYHTEAFF. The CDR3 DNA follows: TGCGCCAGCAGTGGAGGAGACAGCTATCACACTGAAGCTTTCTTT.

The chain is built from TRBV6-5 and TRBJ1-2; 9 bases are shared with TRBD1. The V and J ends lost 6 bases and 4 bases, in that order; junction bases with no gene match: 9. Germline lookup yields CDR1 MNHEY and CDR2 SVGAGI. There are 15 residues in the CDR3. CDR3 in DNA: TGTGCCAGCAGCCGCCTGGGACAGGGAGCCTATGGCTACACCTTC. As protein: CASSRLGQGAYGYTF.

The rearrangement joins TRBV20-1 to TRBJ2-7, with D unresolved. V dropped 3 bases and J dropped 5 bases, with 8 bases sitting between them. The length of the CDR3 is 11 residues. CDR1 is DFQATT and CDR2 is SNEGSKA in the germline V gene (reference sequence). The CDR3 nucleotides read TGCAGTGCTAGCGATGTCCACGAGCAGTACTTC. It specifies CSASDVHEQYF.

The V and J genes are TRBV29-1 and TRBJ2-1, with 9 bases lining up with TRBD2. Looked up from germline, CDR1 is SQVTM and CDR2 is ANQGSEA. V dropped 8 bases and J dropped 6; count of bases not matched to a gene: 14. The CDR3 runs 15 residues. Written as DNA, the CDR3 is TGCAGCCTTGTTGTATGGAGCGGGAGGATCAATGAGCAGTTCTTC. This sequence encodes CSLVVWSGRINEQFF.

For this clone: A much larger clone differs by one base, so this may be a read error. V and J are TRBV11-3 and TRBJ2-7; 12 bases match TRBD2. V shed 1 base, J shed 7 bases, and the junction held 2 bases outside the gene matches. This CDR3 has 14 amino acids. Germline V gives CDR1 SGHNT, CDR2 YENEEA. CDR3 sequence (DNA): TGTGCCAGCAGCTTAGGACTAGCGGGAGTTGAGCAGTACTTC. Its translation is CASSLGLAGVEQYF.

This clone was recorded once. The CDR3 DNA follows: TGTGCCAGCAGCGTCTCCCCCTCAGGGGGCACTGAAGCTTTCTTT. Translation: CASSVSPSGGTEAFF. The V call is TRBV7-6, the J call TRBJ1-1, with 7 bases fitting TRBD1. There are 15 residues in the CDR3. Germline CDR1 and CDR2: SGHVS and FNYEAQ. J gave up 4 bases and V 5 bases, and 10 bases lay outside the gene matches. Using reference TRBV7-6 and TRBJ1-1 for the parts outside the CDR3, the full variable domain is GAGVSQSPRYKVTKRGQDVALRCDPISGHVSLYWYRQALGQGPEFLTYFNYEAQQDKSGLPNDRFSAERPEGSISTLTIQRTEQRDSAMYRCASSVSPSGGTEAFFGQGTRLTVV.

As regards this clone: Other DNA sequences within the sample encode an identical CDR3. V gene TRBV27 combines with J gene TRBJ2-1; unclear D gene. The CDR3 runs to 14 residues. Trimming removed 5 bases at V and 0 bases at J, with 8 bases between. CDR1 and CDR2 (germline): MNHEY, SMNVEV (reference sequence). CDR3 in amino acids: CASSPRSSYNEQFF. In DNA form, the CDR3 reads TGTGCCAGCAGTCCCAGGAGCTCCTACAATGAGCAGTTCTTC.

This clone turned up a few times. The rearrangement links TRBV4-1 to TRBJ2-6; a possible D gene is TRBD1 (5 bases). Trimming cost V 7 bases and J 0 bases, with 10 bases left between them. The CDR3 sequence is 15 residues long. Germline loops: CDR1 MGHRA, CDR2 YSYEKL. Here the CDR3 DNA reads TGCGCCAGCACTCAGGGCATCTCTGGGGCCAACGTCCTGACTTTC. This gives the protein CASTQGISGANVLTF.

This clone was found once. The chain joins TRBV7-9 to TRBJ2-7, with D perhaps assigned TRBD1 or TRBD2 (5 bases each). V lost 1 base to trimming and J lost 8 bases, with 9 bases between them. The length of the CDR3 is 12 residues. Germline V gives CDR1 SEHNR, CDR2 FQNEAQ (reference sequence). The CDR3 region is CASSLEGRQQYF. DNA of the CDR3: TGTGCCAGCAGCTTAGAGGGACGGCAGCAGTACTTC.

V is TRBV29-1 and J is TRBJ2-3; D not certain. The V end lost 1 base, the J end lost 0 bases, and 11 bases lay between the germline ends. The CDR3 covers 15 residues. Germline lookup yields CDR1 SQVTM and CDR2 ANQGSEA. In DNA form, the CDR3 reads TGCAGCGTTGAAGCTAGGGTAATTAGCACAGATACGCAGTATTTT. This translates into CSVEARVISTDTQYF.